The 30 T cell receptor beta chains reported below all come from one sample, sequenced in a study of blood T cell repertoires in COVID-19. Assay used: immunoSEQ multiplex PCR; TCRdb lists only in-frame clones, some missing. Of about 15,000 clones listed, 73% are singletons. The sample comprised peripheral blood. The origin of the receptors is a man aged 65 to 85 with acute or convalescent COVID-19.

This chain connects TRBV7-8 to TRBJ2-7, with D possibly TRBD2 on 5 matching bases. CDR3 length: 12 residues. V lost 5 bases, J lost 6 bases, and 11 bases lay in between. Germline assignment: CDR1 SGHVS and CDR2 FQNEAQ. The CDR3 spells CASSPRGFEQYF. In DNA form, the CDR3 reads TGTGCCAGCAGCCCCCGAGGGTTCGAGCAGTACTTC.

The chain combines TRBV7-2 with TRBJ1-1, with 7 bases fitting TRBD1. Germline V CDR1 and CDR2: SGHTA, FQGNSA. The CDR3 covers 12 residues. J gave up 8 bases and V 6 bases, and 6 bases lay outside the gene matches. This CDR3 reads CASSFLRGEAFF. The CDR3 DNA is TGTGCCAGCAGTTTTCTCAGGGGGGAAGCTTTCTTT.

This chain joins TRBV2 and TRBJ2-7; D perhaps matches TRBD2 (5 bases). Germline V gives CDR1 SNHLY, CDR2 FYNNEI. The germline V and J ends were trimmed by 5 bases and 2 bases, with 10 bases remaining between them. The CDR3 loop spans 13 amino acids. The CDR3: CASSLDGTYEQYF. CDR3 DNA sequence: TGTGCCAGCAGTTTGGACGGGACCTACGAGCAGTACTTC.

The rearrangement joins TRBV5-1 to TRBJ2-1; TRBD2 aligns across 9 bases. V gave up 1 base and J gave up 7 bases; unmatched junction bases: 6. Germline V gene data show CDR1 as SGHRS and CDR2 as YFSETQ. This CDR3 is 15 amino acids long. The CDR3 DNA sequence: TGCGCCAGCAGCTTGATGGCGGGAGGGCTGAATGAGCAGTTCTTC. Translating it yields CASSLMAGGLNEQFF.

The V and J genes are TRBV7-9 and TRBJ2-1; TRBD2 aligns across 10 bases. The germline gives CDR1 SEHNR, CDR2 FQNEAQ (reference sequence). The CDR3 sequence is 16 residues long. V shed 3 bases, J shed 4 bases, and the junction held 6 bases outside the gene matches. CDR3 loop: CASSFQSGGGYNEQFF. In DNA, the CDR3 is TGTGCCAGCAGCTTTCAAAGCGGGGGGGGTTACAATGAGCAGTTCTTC. Full variable domain (remainder filled in from reference TRBV7-9 and TRBJ2-1): DTGVSQNPRHKITKRGQNVTFRCDPISEHNRLYWYRQTLGQGPEFLTYFQNEAQLEKSRLLSDRFSAERPKGSFSTLEIQRTEQGDSAMYLCASSFQSGGGYNEQFFGPGTRLTVL.

This clone showed up just once. This sequence joins TRBV12-3 or TRBV12-4 and TRBJ2-1; a possible D gene is TRBD2 (5 bases). CDR3 length equals 13 residues. V gave up 6 bases and J gave up 5 bases, with 11 bases separating them. CDR3 residues: CASSPTRNNEQFF. The CDR3 DNA sequence: TGTGCCAGCAGCCCAACTAGAAACAATGAGCAGTTCTTC.

The CDR3 nucleotides are TGTGCCAGTAGTTCGGAGGACAGTCGCAATCAGCCCCAGCATTTT. It codes for CASSSEDSRNQPQHF. J is TRBJ1-5 and V is TRBV19; perhaps TRBD1 as D (6 bases). CDR1 LNHDA and CDR2 SQIVND come from the germline V gene (reference sequence). The CDR3 covers 15 residues. Trimming left V 5 bases short and J 2 bases short, with 13 bases between.

The gene calls are TRBV18 and TRBJ1-1; 9 bases are shared with TRBD1. V lost 8 bases and J lost 1; bases outside the gene matches: 5. CDR3 length equals 14 residues. From germline, CDR1 is KGHSH and CDR2 LQKENI. CDR3 coding DNA: TGTGCCAGCACACAGGGGGCGGGGAACACTGAAGCTTTCTTT. Encoded protein: CASTQGAGNTEAFF.

This clone appeared once. V usage is TRBV27 and J usage is TRBJ2-1; TRBD2 might be the D (6 bases). The V and J ends lost 7 bases and 5 bases respectively, with 12 bases between them. CDR1 and CDR2 from the germline V gene are MNHEY and SMNVEV (reference sequence). The CDR3 spans 13 residues. CDR3 DNA: TGTGCCAGCAAGGATAGCGGCGACAATGAGCAGTTCTTC. It specifies CASKDSGDNEQFF.

V usage is TRBV5-1 and J usage is TRBJ2-2, with a tentative D call TRBD2 (5 bases). The CDR3 has 14 residues. Trimming pared 0 bases from V and 5 bases from J, leaving 8 bases between. Germline CDR1 is SGHRS and CDR2 is YFSETQ. CDR3 in amino acids: CASSLEGVTGELFF. The CDR3 DNA reads TGCGCCAGCAGCTTGGAGGGAGTGACCGGGGAGCTGTTTTTT.

This clone was seen more than once but under ten times. V gene TRBV19 combines with J gene TRBJ1-2, with 9 bases aligning to TRBD1. Trimming at V came to 7 bases and at J to 6 bases, leaving 3 bases not matched to a gene. Looked up from germline, CDR1 is LNHDA and CDR2 is SQIVND (reference sequence). There are 12 residues in the CDR3. The CDR3 is CASIGQGHGYTF. DNA of the CDR3: TGTGCCAGTATCGGACAGGGGCATGGCTACACCTTC.

The rearrangement joins TRBV6-5 to TRBJ1-1; D might be TRBD1 (5 bases). This CDR3 has 14 amino acids. Trimming removed 3 bases at V and 0 bases at J, with 8 bases between. Germline loops: CDR1 MNHEY, CDR2 SVGAGI. CDR3 bases: TGTGCCAGCAGTTATGCGGGGCTGAACACTGAAGCTTTCTTT. Its protein product is CASSYAGLNTEAFF.

Concerning this clone itself: The junction and the germline gene differ at one end; a read error may be behind it. The genes are TRBV7-7 and TRBJ2-5; possibly TRBD1 for D (5 bases). The germline gives CDR1 SSHAT, CDR2 FNYEAQ (reference sequence). There are 16 residues in the CDR3. CDR3 DNA sequence: TGTGCTAGCAGCTTAGCCCAGGGCCTATCGCGCCAGACCCAGTACTTC. This encodes CASSLAQGLSRQTQYF.

The rearrangement uses TRBV15 and TRBJ2-6; TRBD2 aligns across 8 bases. CDR3 size: 14 residues. The ends lost 1 base at V and 11 bases at J; junction bases unmatched: 4. CDR1 is LNHNV and CDR2 is YYDKDF in the germline V gene (reference sequence). DNA for the CDR3: TGTGCCACCAGCAGAGCCGGGGGGGGCGACGTCCTGACTTTC. It codes for CATSRAGGGDVLTF.

The chain uses TRBV7-2 and TRBJ1-3; D call uncertain. Between the trimmed V and J ends, which lost 5 bases and 10 bases, there was a span of 12 bases. The CDR3 is 12 residues long. Germline assignment: CDR1 SGHTA and CDR2 FQGNSA. The CDR3 nucleotides are TGTGCCAGCAGCCCCTTGCGGGGTACCATATATTTT. It encodes CASSPLRGTIYF.

This sequence joins TRBV5-4 and TRBJ2-5; the D gene is possibly TRBD2 (5 bases). This CDR3 contains 17 residues. From germline, CDR1 is SGHNT and CDR2 YYREEE (reference sequence). The ends were cut back, 4 bases at V and 1 base at J, with 20 bases in the middle. This CDR3 reads CASSPDLVGVSQETQYF. The CDR3 bases are TGTGCCAGCAGCCCGGACCTAGTCGGGGTCAGCCAAGAGACCCAGTACTTC.

This chain connects TRBV9 to TRBJ1-5; D unclear. V was cut by 0 bases and J by 0 bases, with 13 bases left in between. The CDR3 is made up of 17 amino acids. The germline V gene encodes CDR1 SGDLS and CDR2 YYNGEE. The CDR3 protein is CASSVGPTEGSNQPQHF. CDR3 nucleotide sequence: TGTGCCAGCAGCGTAGGCCCCACCGAGGGTAGCAATCAGCCCCAGCATTTT.

The V call is TRBV19, the J call TRBJ1-1; 9 nucleotides line up with TRBD1. Germline V gives CDR1 LNHDA, CDR2 SQIVND (reference sequence). The CDR3 length is 14 residues. V dropped 8 bases and J dropped 4; count of bases not matched to a gene: 8. The CDR3, as DNA: TGTGCCAGTGGTAGGTTGACAGGGGGCACTGAAGCTTTCTTT. Its translation is CASGRLTGGTEAFF.

V and J are TRBV18 and TRBJ2-7, with TRBD2 as a possible D gene (5 bases). V was clipped by 2 bases and J by 4 bases, with 12 bases between them. The CDR3 loop spans 14 amino acids. CDR1 KGHSH and CDR2 LQKENI come from the germline V gene. The CDR3 spells CASSPKGGDYEQYF. As DNA, the CDR3 is TGTGCCAGCTCACCAAAAGGAGGAGATTACGAGCAGTACTTC.

The rearrangement joins TRBV6-2 or TRBV6-3 to TRBJ1-2; tentatively, D is TRBD1 (5 bases). CDR3 size: 13 residues. Germline V gives CDR1 MNHEY, CDR2 SVGEGT. V shed 2 bases and J shed 8 bases, with 12 bases lying between them. The CDR3 DNA is TGTGCCAGCAGTTACGGTGGGGGACTCGGCTACACCTTC. As protein: CASSYGGGLGYTF.

This clone was seen only a few times. The CDR3 spells CASRSGQGIKCEQYF. The CDR3 nucleotides are TGTGCAAGTCGCTCCGGACAGGGGATCAAGTGTGAGCAGTACTTC. J is TRBJ2-7 and V is TRBV12-2; TRBD1, as called in the table, went unchecked against the DNA. TRBV12-2 is noted as a pseudogene. The CDR3 sequence is 15 residues long.

J is TRBJ1-1 and V is TRBV7-9; tentative D call: TRBD1 (5 bases). CDR3 size: 13 residues. In germline, CDR1 is SEHNR, CDR2 FQNEAQ (reference sequence). The V gene lost 6 bases and the J gene lost 1 base, with 9 bases spanning the gap. The CDR3 coding sequence is TGTGCCAGCAGTTTCACAGGGAACACTGAAGCTTTCTTT. Amino acid sequence: CASSFTGNTEAFF.

The rearrangement joins TRBV27 to TRBJ2-3, with D maybe TRBD1 (6 bases). Trimming removed 6 bases at V and 2 bases at J, with 21 bases between. The CDR3 covers 17 residues. From germline, CDR1 is MNHEY and CDR2 SMNVEV (reference sequence). The CDR3 DNA reads TGTGCCAGCAGCCCACCCCCTCACAGGGTGTCCACAGATACGCAGTATTTT. It codes for CASSPPPHRVSTDTQYF.

The rearrangement joins TRBV18 to TRBJ2-2; a possible D gene is TRBD2 (6 bases). V lost 3 bases and J lost 2, with 10 bases in between. This CDR3 comprises 15 residues. Germline CDR1 and CDR2: KGHSH and LQKENI. The chain's CDR3 is CASSPGGKNTGELFF. The DNA for the CDR3 is TGTGCCAGCTCACCTGGAGGGAAAAACACCGGGGAGCTGTTTTTT.

The rearrangement links TRBV15 to TRBJ1-1; D is ambiguous. Germline V gene lookup returns CDR1 LNHNV and CDR2 YYDKDF (reference sequence). V was clipped by 0 bases and J by 1 base, with 9 bases between them. The CDR3 length is 15 residues. CDR3 sequence (DNA): TGTGCCACCAGCAGAGACGGAGCCGGGAACACTGAAGCTTTCTTT. Translated: CATSRDGAGNTEAFF.

The V gene is TRBV21-1, the J gene TRBJ1-2. TRBV21-1 is noted as a pseudogene. The CDR3 consists of 16 residues. The CDR3 loop reads CASSYRTLREEGGYTF. CDR3 DNA sequence: TGTGCCAGCAGCTACCGTACCCTCCGGGAAGAGGGTGGCTACACCTTC.

This clone was picked up one time. The CDR3 DNA reads TGTGCCAGCAGTTGGAGTAGCGGGCTGTTCTTC. Translated, it gives CASSWSSGLFF. The rearrangement links TRBV6-2 or TRBV6-3 to TRBJ2-1, with TRBD2 identical over 7 bases. Germline V gene sequence: CDR1 MNHEY, CDR2 SVGEGT. CDR3 length equals 11 residues. Trimming took 4 bases from V and 15 from J; bases not matched to a gene: 6.

V gene TRBV9 combines with J gene TRBJ1-1, with TRBD1 matching over 9 bases. There are 15 residues in the CDR3. After removal of 3 bases from V and 6 bases from J, the junction contained 9 bases not matched to a gene. Germline V CDR1 and CDR2: SGDLS, YYNGEE. The CDR3 DNA follows: TGTGCCAGCAGCGCACAGGGGGCGCCCGGTGCTGAAGCTTTCTTT. Translating gives CASSAQGAPGAEAFF.

This chain connects TRBV5-4 to TRBJ2-2; TRBD1 agrees at 9 bases. This CDR3 contains 15 residues. V shed 3 bases, J shed 5 bases, and the junction held 5 bases outside the gene matches. Germline V gene data show CDR1 as SGHNT and CDR2 as YYREEE (reference sequence). CDR3 residues: CASSSGTGSTGELFF. CDR3 nucleotide sequence: TGTGCCAGCAGCTCCGGGACAGGGTCGACCGGGGAGCTGTTTTTT.

The genes are TRBV2 and TRBJ2-5, with TRBD1 matching over 7 bases. V was pared by 8 bases and J by 3 bases, with 0 bases of the junction left unmatched. CDR1 is SNHLY and CDR2 is FYNNEI in the germline V gene. This CDR3 is built from 11 residues. The CDR3 DNA is TGTGCCAGCGGACAGGAAGAGACCCAGTACTTC. This encodes CASGQEETQYF.